Described below is a single T cell receptor beta chain sequence and its context. Its matching antigen is unknown. This specimen comes from a study of blood T cells in healthy people across ages. Overall study findings and caveats: Investigators treated diversity estimates from one million T cells as underestimates. Naive CD4+ cells and diversity were both higher in long-lived donors than in aged donors.

A second about 7 to 11 cycle PCR used barcoded and J-beta primers. All cDNA molecules were each tagged by a template-switch adaptor with 12 random nucleotides. Using its own MiXCR run on the 5' RACE reads, TCRdb lists one record per CDR3 protein. This sample has over 750,000 distinct CDR3 sequences, with 20% to 25% found just once. These data were also filed under a second study, of T cells of mothers and their children. From that study: Within related and unrelated pairs, thymic selection shapes TCR recombination output in a similar way.

Sequencing used blood. The source of this sequence is a boy under 18 in good health.

The CDR3 DNA is TGTGCCAGCAGCTCCCCCTGGGGGGGCGACTCCACCGGGGAGCTGTTTTTT. As protein: CASSSPWGGDSTGELFF. The J gene is TRBJ2-2, the V gene TRBV11-2, with D tentatively TRBD2 (7 bases). The CDR3 is 17 amino acids. Trimming removed 4 bases from V and 4 bases from J, with 19 bases in between. Germline CDR1 SGHAT, CDR2 FQNNGV.